This entry describes one TCR beta chain. This CDR3 contains 13 residues. V was pared by 9 bases and J by 4 bases, with 7 bases of the junction left unmatched. Germline values: CDR1 MNHEY, CDR2 SVGEGT. The data were taken from a study of blood T cells in healthy people across ages. Each donor was a healthy Caucasian individual from Russia, aged roughly 6 to 95. Per sample, extraction of total RNA gave at least 6 micrograms in every case. Combining a sample-barcoded 5' primer with a J-beta primer mix, a second PCR ran for roughly 6 to 12 cycles. A template-switch adaptor that had 12 random nucleotides put a tag on each cDNA molecule. From the 5' RACE reads, TCRdb called clonotypes with MiXCR, one entry per CDR3 protein. Of roughly 930,000 distinct CDR3 sequences in the sample, roughly 52% were seen once.

This TCR was sampled from a man aged 25 to 45 in good health. The rearrangement joins TRBV6-2 or TRBV6-3 to TRBJ2-7; 9 bases are shared with TRBD1. Sequenced material: blood. CDR3 loop: CASLQGAAYEQYF. CDR3 bases: TGTGCCAGTTTACAGGGGGCGGCATACGAGCAGTACTTC.